This TCR beta chain was recovered during a study of shared clonotypes between healthy human individuals. Each of the donors was a healthy adult who was HIV-negative and had not had a recent acute infection or vaccination. Within Nashville, Tennessee resided all donors, each a Caucasian adult. At a deep level, the assay was run. Genomic DNA per cell subset filled all wells of several immunoSEQ plates. TCRdb's copy holds only in-frame clones and misses some; the assay was immunoSEQ multiplex PCR. The sample records about 490,000 clones, 78% being singletons. The V gene's germline CDR1 is ENHRY and CDR2 SYGVKD. The junction had 6 bases not matched to a gene; V was cut back by 0 bases and J by 5 bases. The CDR3 covers 17 residues.

The genes are TRBV10-3 and TRBJ2-1; 11 bases are a match to TRBD2. The TCR sequence derives from a woman between 35 and 50 years old in good health. Some clones in this sample may be carry-over from other donors' samples. The sample taken for sequencing was PBMCs. The CDR3 here is CAISESTGTSGNNEQFF. Written as DNA, the CDR3 is TGTGCCATCAGTGAGTCGACCGGGACTAGCGGTAACAATGAGCAGTTCTTC.